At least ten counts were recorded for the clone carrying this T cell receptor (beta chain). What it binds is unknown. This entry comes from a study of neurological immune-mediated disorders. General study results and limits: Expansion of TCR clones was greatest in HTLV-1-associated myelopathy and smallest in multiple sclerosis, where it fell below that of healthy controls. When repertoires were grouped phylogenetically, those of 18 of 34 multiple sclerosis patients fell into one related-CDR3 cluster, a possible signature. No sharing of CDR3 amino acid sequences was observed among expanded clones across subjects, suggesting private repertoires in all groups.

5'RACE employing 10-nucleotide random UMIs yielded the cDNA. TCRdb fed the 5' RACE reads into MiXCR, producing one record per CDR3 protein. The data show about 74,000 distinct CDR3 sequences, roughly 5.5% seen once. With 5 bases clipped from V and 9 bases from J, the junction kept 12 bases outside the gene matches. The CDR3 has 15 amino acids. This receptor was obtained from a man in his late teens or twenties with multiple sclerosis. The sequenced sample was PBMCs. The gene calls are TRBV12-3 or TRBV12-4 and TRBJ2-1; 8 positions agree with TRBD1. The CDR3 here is CASSRRTGWIGEQFF. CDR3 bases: TGTGCCAGCAGTCGAAGGACAGGGTGGATCGGTGAGCAGTTCTTC.